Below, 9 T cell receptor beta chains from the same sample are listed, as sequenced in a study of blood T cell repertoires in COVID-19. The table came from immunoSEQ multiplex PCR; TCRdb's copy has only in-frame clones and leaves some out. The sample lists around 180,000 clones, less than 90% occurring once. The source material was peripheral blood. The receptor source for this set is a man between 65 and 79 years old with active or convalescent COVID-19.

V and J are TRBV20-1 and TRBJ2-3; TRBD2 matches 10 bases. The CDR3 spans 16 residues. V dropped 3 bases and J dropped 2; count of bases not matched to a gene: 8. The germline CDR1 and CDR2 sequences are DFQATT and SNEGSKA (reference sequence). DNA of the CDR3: TGCAGTGCTAGTCCGGCTAGCGGGAGCCACACAGATACGCAGTATTTT. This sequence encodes CSASPASGSHTDTQYF.

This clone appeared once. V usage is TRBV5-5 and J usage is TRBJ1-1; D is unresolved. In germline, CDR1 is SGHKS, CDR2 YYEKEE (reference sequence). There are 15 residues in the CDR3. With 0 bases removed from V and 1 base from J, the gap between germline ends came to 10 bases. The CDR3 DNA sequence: TGTGCCAGCAGCTTGGTCGTCAGACAGAACACTGAAGCTTTCTTT. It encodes CASSLVVRQNTEAFF.

As DNA, the CDR3 is TGTGCCAGCAGCCGGGGGGGGCTGACTGAAGCTTTCTTT. Its protein is CASSRGGLTEAFF. The chain couples TRBV7-2 to TRBJ1-1; D possibly corresponds to TRBD1 (6 bases). Germline V gene lookup returns CDR1 SGHTA and CDR2 FQGNSA. Trimming removed 5 bases from V and 5 bases from J, with 12 bases in between. The CDR3 has 13 amino acids.

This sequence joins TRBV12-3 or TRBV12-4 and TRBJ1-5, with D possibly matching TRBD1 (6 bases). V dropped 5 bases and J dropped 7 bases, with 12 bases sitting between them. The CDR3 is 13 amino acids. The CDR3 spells CASSQSGAQPQHF. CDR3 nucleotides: TGTGCCAGCAGTCAGTCAGGGGCCCAGCCCCAGCATTTT.

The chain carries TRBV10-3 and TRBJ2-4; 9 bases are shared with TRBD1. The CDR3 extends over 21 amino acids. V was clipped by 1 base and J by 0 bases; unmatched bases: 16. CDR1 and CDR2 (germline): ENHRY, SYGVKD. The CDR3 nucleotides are TGTGCCATCAGTGAGTACAACAGGGGGCGGCCTTTATACCGAGCCAAAAACATTCAGTACTTC. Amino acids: CAISEYNRGRPLYRAKNIQYF.

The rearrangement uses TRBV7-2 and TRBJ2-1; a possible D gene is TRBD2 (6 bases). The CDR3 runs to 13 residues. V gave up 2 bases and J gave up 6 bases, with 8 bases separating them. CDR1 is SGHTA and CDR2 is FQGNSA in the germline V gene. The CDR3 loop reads CASSLLAINEQFF. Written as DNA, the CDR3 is TGTGCCAGCAGCTTACTAGCGATCAATGAGCAGTTCTTC.

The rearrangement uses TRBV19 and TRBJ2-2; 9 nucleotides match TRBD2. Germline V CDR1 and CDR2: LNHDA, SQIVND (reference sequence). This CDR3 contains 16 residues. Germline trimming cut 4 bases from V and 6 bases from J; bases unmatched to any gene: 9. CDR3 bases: TGTGCCAGTAGTAGCCCTGGGACTAGCTTCCCCGGGGAGCTGTTTTTT. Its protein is CASSSPGTSFPGELFF. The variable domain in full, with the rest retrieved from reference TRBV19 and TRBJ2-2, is DGGITQSPKYLFRKEGQNVTLSCEQNLNHDAMYWYRQDPGQGLRLIYYSQIVNDFQKGDIAEGYSVSREKKESFPLTVTSAQKNPTAFYLCASSSPGTSFPGELFFGEGSRLTVL.

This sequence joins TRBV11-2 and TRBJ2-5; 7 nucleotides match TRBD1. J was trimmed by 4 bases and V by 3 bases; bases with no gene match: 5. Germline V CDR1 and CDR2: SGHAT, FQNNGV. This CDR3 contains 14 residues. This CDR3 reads CASSLTGILETQYF. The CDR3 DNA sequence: TGTGCCAGCAGCTTGACAGGGATCTTAGAGACCCAGTACTTC.

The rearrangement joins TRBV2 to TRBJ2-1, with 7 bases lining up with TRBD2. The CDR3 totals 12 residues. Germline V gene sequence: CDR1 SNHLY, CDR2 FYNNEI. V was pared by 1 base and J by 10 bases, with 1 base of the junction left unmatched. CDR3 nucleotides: TGTGCCAGCAGTGAAGTCGGGGGGGAGCAGTTCTTC. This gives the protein CASSEVGGEQFF.